A selection of T cell receptor beta chains follows, all from one sample in a study of tumor and adjacent non-tumor tissue in lung cancer. TCRdb independently ran MiXCR on the multiplex PCR reads; one entry per CDR3 protein. The data show about 200,000 distinct CDR3 sequences, with 71% seen just once and approximately 26% held by the top ten. Source material: lung tumor tissue. These receptors all stem from a man in his sixties with non-small cell lung cancer. Each CDR3 is given with its conserved first and last residue. The D gene is left open where the match is weak. The size of a clone is reported for some rows only, either as once, few or many, or as a class for expanded clones.

d_call: TRBD1; v_call: TRBV10-3; j_call: TRBJ1-1; clone_size: .; cdr3_nt: TGTGCCGGAGGACAGGGGGCGCGGACTGAAGCTTTCTTT; cdr3_aa: CAGGQGARTEAFF
d_call: .; v_call: TRBV20-1; j_call: TRBJ2-3; clone_size: .; cdr3_nt: TGCAGTGCTAGGGACGGTAGCACAGATACGCAGTATTTT; cdr3_aa: CSARDGSTDTQYF
d_call: .; v_call: TRBV11-3; j_call: TRBJ2-1; clone_size: .; cdr3_nt: TGTGCCAGCAGCTTAGCTGCACCCCCTAGTGAGCAGTTCTTC; cdr3_aa: CASSLAAPPSEQFF
d_call: TRBD2; v_call: TRBV11-2; j_call: TRBJ2-7; clone_size: .; cdr3_nt: TGTGTCAGCAGCCTCGATTGGGCAGCTTTTACGGGGGGACCCTACGGGCAGTACTTC; cdr3_aa: CVSSLDWAAFTGGPYGQYF
d_call: .; v_call: TRBV20-1; j_call: TRBJ2-7; clone_size: once; cdr3_nt: TGCAGTGCCTATGACAGCGGTGCCTACGTGCAGTACTTC; cdr3_aa: CSAYDSGAYVQYF
d_call: .; v_call: TRBV20-1; j_call: TRBJ1-2; clone_size: .; cdr3_nt: TGCAGTGCTAGAGTTCGGGCGACGGTGAAGCATGACTACACCTTC; cdr3_aa: CSARVRATVKHDYTF
d_call: .; v_call: TRBV20-1; j_call: TRBJ2-7; clone_size: many; cdr3_nt: TGCAGTGCTATGGGCAGGGTCTCTTACGAGCAGTACTTC; cdr3_aa: CSAMGRVSYEQYF
d_call: TRBD1; v_call: TRBV6-6; j_call: TRBJ2-2; clone_size: once; cdr3_nt: TGTGCCGGCAGTTCCCCCGGGACAGGGTGGATCGGGGAACTGTTTTTT; cdr3_aa: CAGSSPGTGWIGELFF
d_call: .; v_call: TRBV2; j_call: TRBJ1-5; clone_size: few; cdr3_nt: TGTGCCAGCAGTGGCAGGTCGAGCAATCAGCCCCAGCATTTT; cdr3_aa: CASSGRSSNQPQHF
d_call: .; v_call: TRBV11-3; j_call: TRBJ2-1; clone_size: .; cdr3_nt: TGTGTCAGCAGCTTACTAAGGGTGAATGAGCAGTTCTTC; cdr3_aa: CVSSLLRVNEQFF
d_call: .; v_call: TRBV6-5; j_call: TRBJ1-5; clone_size: once; cdr3_nt: TGTGCCAGCAATTACTCGCAGTATAGCAATCAGCCCCAGCATTTT; cdr3_aa: CASNYSQYSNQPQHF
d_call: .; v_call: TRBV12-3/TRBV12-4; j_call: TRBJ1-5; clone_size: once; cdr3_nt: TGTGCCAGCTGTTTAGGTGGACAGAGGGCGAACAATCAGCCCCAGCATTTT; cdr3_aa: CASCLGGQRANNQPQHF
d_call: .; v_call: TRBV11-3; j_call: TRBJ1-2; clone_size: few; cdr3_nt: TGTACCAGCAGTCCTCGGCTGGATTCTGGCTACACCTTC; cdr3_aa: CTSSPRLDSGYTF
d_call: .; v_call: TRBV20-1; j_call: TRBJ2-7; clone_size: .; cdr3_nt: TGCAGTACCCGGGGGTCTCATTCCTACGAGGAGTACTTC; cdr3_aa: CSTRGSHSYEEYF
d_call: .; v_call: TRBV18; j_call: TRBJ1-5; clone_size: .; cdr3_nt: TGTGCCAGCTCACCCCAGGGATGGGGCAATCAGCCCCAGCATTTT; cdr3_aa: CASSPQGWGNQPQHF
d_call: .; v_call: TRBV20-1; j_call: TRBJ2-6; clone_size: .; cdr3_nt: TGCAGTGATCACCAAACTGGGGCCAACGTCCTGACTTTC; cdr3_aa: CSDHQTGANVLTF
d_call: .; v_call: TRBV11-3; j_call: TRBJ2-5; clone_size: .; cdr3_nt: TGTGCCAGCAGCTCCGGTGTGGGGAAACAAGAGACGCAGTACTTC; cdr3_aa: CASSSGVGKQETQYF
d_call: TRBD1; v_call: TRBV7-8; j_call: TRBJ2-1; clone_size: .; cdr3_nt: TGTGCCAGCAGCGCAAGGACAGGGGTTGACCTCTACAATGAGCAGTTCTTC; cdr3_aa: CASSARTGVDLYNEQFF
d_call: TRBD2; v_call: TRBV4-2; j_call: TRBJ2-1; clone_size: .; cdr3_nt: TGTGGCAGCAGCCCCTTAAGTAGCGGGGGGAATGAGCGGTTCTTC; cdr3_aa: CGSSPLSSGGNERFF
d_call: .; v_call: TRBV4-1; j_call: TRBJ1-6; clone_size: .; cdr3_nt: TGCGCCAGCAGCCACTTACGGGGGGCGCGGGGAAATTCACCCCTCCACTTT; cdr3_aa: CASSHLRGARGNSPLHF
d_call: TRBD1; v_call: TRBV20-1; j_call: TRBJ1-1; clone_size: .; cdr3_nt: TGCAGTGCTATCAGGGCAGGGGGTGCCACTGAAGCTATCTTT; cdr3_aa: CSAIRAGGATEAIF
d_call: TRBD1; v_call: TRBV6-2/TRBV6-3; j_call: TRBJ2-3; clone_size: few; cdr3_nt: TGTGCCAGCCTCCCGGACAGGGGGCCAGCAGATACGCAGTATTTT; cdr3_aa: CASLPDRGPADTQYF
d_call: TRBD1; v_call: TRBV12-3/TRBV12-4; j_call: TRBJ1-1; clone_size: .; cdr3_nt: TGTGCCAGCAGGGGGGGACAGGGGAACACTGAAGCTTTCTTT; cdr3_aa: CASRGGQGNTEAFF
d_call: .; v_call: TRBV11-3; j_call: TRBJ2-2; clone_size: once; cdr3_nt: TGTGCCAGCAGCTTAACCGGACCGGAGGGAAGGATGTTTTTT; cdr3_aa: CASSLTGPEGRMFF
d_call: .; v_call: TRBV5-1; j_call: TRBJ2-3; clone_size: once; cdr3_nt: TGCGCCAGTCGCGAACCGAGCACAGATACGCAGTATTTT; cdr3_aa: CASREPSTDTQYF
d_call: TRBD1; v_call: TRBV7-8; j_call: TRBJ2-5; clone_size: .; cdr3_nt: TGTGCCAGCAGTTCGCGAGGGGGCGCGGAGATCCAGTACTTC; cdr3_aa: CASSSRGGAEIQYF
d_call: .; v_call: TRBV7-2; j_call: TRBJ2-3; clone_size: many; cdr3_nt: TGTGCCAGCAGCCTCCGGATAGCCACGCAGTATTTT; cdr3_aa: CASSLRIATQYF
d_call: .; v_call: TRBV28; j_call: TRBJ1-2; clone_size: .; cdr3_nt: TGTGCCAGCAGCCCCCCAGAGGGGGTTTTGTCTGGCTACACCTTC; cdr3_aa: CASSPPEGVLSGYTF
d_call: TRBD1; v_call: TRBV12-3/TRBV12-4; j_call: TRBJ1-2; clone_size: few; cdr3_nt: TGTGCCAGCACCATGGACGGACAGGCCGCCGGGGGCTACACCTTC; cdr3_aa: CASTMDGQAAGGYTF